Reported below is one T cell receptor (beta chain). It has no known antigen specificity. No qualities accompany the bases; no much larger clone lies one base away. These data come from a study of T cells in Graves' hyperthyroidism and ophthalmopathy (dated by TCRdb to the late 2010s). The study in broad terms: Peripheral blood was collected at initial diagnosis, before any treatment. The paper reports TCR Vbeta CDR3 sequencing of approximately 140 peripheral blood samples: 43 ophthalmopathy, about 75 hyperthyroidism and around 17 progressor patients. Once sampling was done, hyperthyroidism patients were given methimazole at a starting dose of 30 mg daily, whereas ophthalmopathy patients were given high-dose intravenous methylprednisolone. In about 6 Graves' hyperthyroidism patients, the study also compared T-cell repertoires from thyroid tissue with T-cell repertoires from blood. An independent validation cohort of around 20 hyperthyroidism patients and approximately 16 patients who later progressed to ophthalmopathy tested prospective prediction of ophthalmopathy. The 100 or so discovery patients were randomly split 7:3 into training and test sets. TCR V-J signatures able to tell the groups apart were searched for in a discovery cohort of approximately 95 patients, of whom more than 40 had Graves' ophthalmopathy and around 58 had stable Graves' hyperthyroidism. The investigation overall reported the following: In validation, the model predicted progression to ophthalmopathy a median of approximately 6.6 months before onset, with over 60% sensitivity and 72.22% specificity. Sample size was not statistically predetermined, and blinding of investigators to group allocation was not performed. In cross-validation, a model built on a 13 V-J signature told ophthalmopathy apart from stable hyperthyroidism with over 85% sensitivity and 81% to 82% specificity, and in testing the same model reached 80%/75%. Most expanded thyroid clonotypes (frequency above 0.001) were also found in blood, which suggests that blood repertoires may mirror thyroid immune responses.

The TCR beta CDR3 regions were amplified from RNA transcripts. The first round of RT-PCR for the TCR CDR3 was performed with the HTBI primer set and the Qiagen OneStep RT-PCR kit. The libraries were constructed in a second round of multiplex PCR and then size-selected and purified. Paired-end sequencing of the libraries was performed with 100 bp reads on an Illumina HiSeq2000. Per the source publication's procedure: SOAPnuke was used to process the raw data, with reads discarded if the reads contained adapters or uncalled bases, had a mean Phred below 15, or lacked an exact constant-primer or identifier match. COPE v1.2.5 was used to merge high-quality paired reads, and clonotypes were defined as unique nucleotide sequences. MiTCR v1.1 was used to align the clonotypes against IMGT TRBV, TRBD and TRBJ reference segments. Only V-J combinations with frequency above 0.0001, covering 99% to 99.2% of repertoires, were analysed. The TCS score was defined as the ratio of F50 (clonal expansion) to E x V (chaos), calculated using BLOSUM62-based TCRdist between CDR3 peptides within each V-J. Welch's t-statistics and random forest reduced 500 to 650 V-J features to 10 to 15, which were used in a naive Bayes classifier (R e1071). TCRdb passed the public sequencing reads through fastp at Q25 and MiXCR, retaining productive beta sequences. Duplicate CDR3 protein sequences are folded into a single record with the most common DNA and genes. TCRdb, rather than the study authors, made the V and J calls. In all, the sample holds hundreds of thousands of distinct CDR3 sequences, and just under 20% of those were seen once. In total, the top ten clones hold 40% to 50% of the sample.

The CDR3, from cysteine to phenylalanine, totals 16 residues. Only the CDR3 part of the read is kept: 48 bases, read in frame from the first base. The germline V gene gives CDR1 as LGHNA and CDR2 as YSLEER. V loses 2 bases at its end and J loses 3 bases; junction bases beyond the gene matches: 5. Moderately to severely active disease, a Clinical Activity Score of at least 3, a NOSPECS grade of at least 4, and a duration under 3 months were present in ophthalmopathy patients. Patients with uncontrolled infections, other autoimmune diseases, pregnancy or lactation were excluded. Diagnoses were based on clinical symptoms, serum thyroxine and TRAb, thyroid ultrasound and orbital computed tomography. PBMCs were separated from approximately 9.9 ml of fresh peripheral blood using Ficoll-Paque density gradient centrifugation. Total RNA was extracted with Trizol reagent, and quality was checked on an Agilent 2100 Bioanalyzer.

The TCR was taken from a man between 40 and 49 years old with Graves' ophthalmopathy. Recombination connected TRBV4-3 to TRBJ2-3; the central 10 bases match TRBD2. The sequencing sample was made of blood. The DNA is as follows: TGCGCCAGCAGCCAAAACTTAGCGGGAGGTACAGATACGCAGTATTTT. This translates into CASSQNLAGGTDTQYF.